The 8 T cell receptor beta chains listed next were all sequenced from one sample in a study of blood T cell repertoires in COVID-19 (dated by TCRdb to 2018 to 2020). The library was prepared using the immunoSEQ multiplex PCR assay. Drawn from immuneACCESS, this table holds only the in-frame rearrangements with V and J called that TCRdb kept. Clones are partly lost; checked studies trace under half to an unresolved V gene and leave the rest unexplained. This sample holds some 330,000 clones; 85% to 90% were observed only once. Together, the top ten hold over 3.5% of the sample. The sample consisted of PBMCs or T cells enriched from blood (not recorded which). The source of these receptors is a man aged 25-40 years who had recovered from COVID-19.

This chain joins TRBV5-1 and TRBJ2-5; D perhaps matches TRBD2 (6 bases). V lost 0 bases and J lost 10, with 10 bases in between. CDR1 and CDR2 (germline): SGHRS, YFSETQ. The CDR3 has 12 residues. The DNA for the CDR3 is TGCGCCAGCAGCTTGGTAGGAGCGGGCCAGTACTTC. Its translation: CASSLVGAGQYF.

This clone appeared a single time. The V and J genes are TRBV6-1 and TRBJ2-1, with D tentatively TRBD1 (5 bases). The V end lost 2 bases, the J end lost 3 bases, and 14 bases lay between the germline ends. CDR3 size: 16 residues. Per germline, CDR1 MNHNS and CDR2 SASEGT. Written as DNA, the CDR3 is TGTGCCAGCAGTGAATATGGGGCTTATGGCTACAATGAGCAGTTCTTC. Translating it yields CASSEYGAYGYNEQFF.

This clone was counted between two and nine times. The V and J genes are TRBV19 and TRBJ2-7, with a tentative D call TRBD1 (8 bases). The germline CDR1 and CDR2 sequences are LNHDA and SQIVND (reference sequence). This CDR3 has 13 residues. With 4 bases removed from V and 6 bases from J, the gap between germline ends came to 13 bases. The CDR3 here is CASSTHRGGEQYF. The DNA of the CDR3 is TGTGCCAGTAGTACTCACAGGGGGGGCGAGCAGTACTTC.

V usage is TRBV10-3 and J usage is TRBJ1-2; 7 nucleotides agree with TRBD1. The CDR3 length is 17 residues. Germline V gene sequence: CDR1 ENHRY, CDR2 SYGVKD. Germline trimming cut 2 bases from V and 8 bases from J; bases unmatched to any gene: 17. The CDR3: CAISEPDSTGWARGYTF. The DNA of the CDR3 is TGTGCCATCAGTGAGCCCGACTCGACAGGGTGGGCTAGGGGCTACACCTTC.

The chain joins TRBV28 to TRBJ1-1, with D unclear. The V gene lost 10 bases and the J gene lost 3 bases, with 6 bases spanning the gap. CDR3 length equals 10 residues. CDR1 and CDR2 from the germline V gene are MDHEN and SYDVKM. The CDR3 here is CATLYTEAFF. As DNA, the CDR3 is TGTGCCACCCTATACACTGAAGCTTTCTTT.

The rearrangement links TRBV28 to TRBJ2-7; D not certain. Trimming took off 6 bases at V and 3 bases at J, with 18 bases between the two ends. This CDR3 comprises 15 residues. CDR1 MDHEN and CDR2 SYDVKM come from the germline V gene. The CDR3 reads CASSNLDSSFYEQYF. The CDR3 nucleotides are TGTGCCAGCAGCAACCTCGACTCCTCTTTCTACGAGCAGTACTTC.

V and J are TRBV6-5 and TRBJ2-1; D not certain. Germline CDR1 MNHEY, CDR2 SVGAGI. The CDR3 runs 12 residues. Deletions cut 4 bases from V and 7 bases from J, with 8 bases between. In nucleotides, the CDR3 is TGTGCCAGCAGTTCTAGTCGGAATGAGCAGTTCTTC. As protein: CASSSSRNEQFF.

This clone was detected once. J is TRBJ2-5 and V is TRBV9; weak D call: TRBD1 (6 bases). Per germline, CDR1 SGDLS and CDR2 YYNGEE. The CDR3 runs to 15 residues. V lost 0 bases and J 3 bases, leaving 12 bases between the germline ends. The CDR3 bases are TGTGCCAGCAGCGTAGAAGGCAGGGGTAAAGAGACCCAGTACTTC. Its translation: CASSVEGRGKETQYF.